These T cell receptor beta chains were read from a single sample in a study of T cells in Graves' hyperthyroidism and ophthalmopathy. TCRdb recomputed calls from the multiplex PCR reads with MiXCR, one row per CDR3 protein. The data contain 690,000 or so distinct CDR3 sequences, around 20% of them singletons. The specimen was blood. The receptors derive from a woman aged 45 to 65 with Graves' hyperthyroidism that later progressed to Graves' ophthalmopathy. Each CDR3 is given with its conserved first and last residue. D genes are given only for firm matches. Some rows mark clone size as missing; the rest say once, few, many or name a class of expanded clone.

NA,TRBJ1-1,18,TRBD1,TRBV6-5,TGTGCCAGCAGTTACTCGCTGCAAGGGGACAGGCGGAACACTGAAGCTTTCTTT,CASSYSLQGDRRNTEAFF
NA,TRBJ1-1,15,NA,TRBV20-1,TGCAGTGCTAGAGAAGCGGGTCAGGGAAACACTGAAGCTTTCTTT,CSAREAGQGNTEAFF
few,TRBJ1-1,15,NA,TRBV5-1,TGCGCCAGCAGCCCGGCTTCGGCGGCGAACACTGAAGCTTTCTTT,CASSPASAANTEAFF
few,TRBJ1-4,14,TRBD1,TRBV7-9,TGTGCCAGCAGCTCACAGGGGGAAAAAGAAAAACTGTTTTTT,CASSSQGEKEKLFF
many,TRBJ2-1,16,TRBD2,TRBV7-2,TGTGCCAGCGGCCGGAGAGCGGGGATGTCCTACAATGAGCAGTTCTTC,CASGRRAGMSYNEQFF
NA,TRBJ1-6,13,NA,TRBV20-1,TGCAGTGCTAGAGTGGGACGGGCTTCACCCCTCCACTTT,CSARVGRASPLHF
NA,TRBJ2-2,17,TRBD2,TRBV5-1,TGCGCCAGCAGCTTGTTTAGCGGGGGAACGAACACCGGGGAGCTGTTTTTT,CASSLFSGGTNTGELFF
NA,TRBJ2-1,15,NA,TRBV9,TGTGCCAGCAGCTCTCGTCGGGTTGGTACGGATGAGCAGTTCTTC,CASSSRRVGTDEQFF
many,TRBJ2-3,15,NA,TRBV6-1,TGTGCCAGCAGTTACTGGGGCGATCGCACAGATACGCAGTATTTT,CASSYWGDRTDTQYF
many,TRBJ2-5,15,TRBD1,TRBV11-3,TGTGCCAGCAGCTTAGACGGGACAGCCGCCGAGACCCAGTACTTC,CASSLDGTAAETQYF
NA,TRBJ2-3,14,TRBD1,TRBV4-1,TGCGCCAGCAGCCACCAGGGGGGCACAGATACGCAGTATTTT,CASSHQGGTDTQYF
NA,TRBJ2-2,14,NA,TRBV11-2,TGTGCCAGCAGCTCCAGACTAGTATCCGGGGAGCTGTTTTTT,CASSSRLVSGELFF
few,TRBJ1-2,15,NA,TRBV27,TGTGCCAGCAGTTCGCCCCAAACAGGGAATACCGACTACACCTTC,CASSSPQTGNTDYTF
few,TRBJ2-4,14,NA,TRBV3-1,TGTGCCAGCAGTCACGAAGTAGCCAAAAACATTCAGTACTTC,CASSHEVAKNIQYF
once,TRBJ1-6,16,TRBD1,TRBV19,TGTGCCAGTAGCATTGCCGCGACAGGGAGAAATTCACCCCTCCACTTT,CASSIAATGRNSPLHF
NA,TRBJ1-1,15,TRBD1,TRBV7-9,TGTGCCAGCACTCTAGGGGCGCAGGGGGCGACTGAAGCTTTCTTT,CASTLGAQGATEAFF
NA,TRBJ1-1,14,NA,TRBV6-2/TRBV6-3,TGTGCCAGCAGTTACGTCCGGGATAACACTGAAGCTTTCTTT,CASSYVRDNTEAFF
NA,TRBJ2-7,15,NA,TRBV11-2,TGTGCCAGCAGCCGCGGACAGACTCCCACCTACGAGCAGTACTTC,CASSRGQTPTYEQYF
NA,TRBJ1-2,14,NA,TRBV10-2,TGCGCCAGCAGTGAGTCCCCGGCTAACTATGGCTACACCTTC,CASSESPANYGYTF
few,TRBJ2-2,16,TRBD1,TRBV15,TGTGCCACCAGCAGAGATCAGGGGGCGAACACCGGGGAGCTGTTTTTT,CATSRDQGANTGELFF
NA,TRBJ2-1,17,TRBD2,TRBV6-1,TGTGCCAGCAGTTCCAGGCTAAGCGGGGCGTCCTACAATGAGCAGTTCTTC,CASSSRLSGASYNEQFF
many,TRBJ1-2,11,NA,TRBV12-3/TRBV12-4,TGTGCCAGCAGTTTTGGGGATGGCTACACCTTC,CASSFGDGYTF
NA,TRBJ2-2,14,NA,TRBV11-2,TGTGCCAGCAGCCAAATTTCTAACACCGGGGAGCTGTTTTTT,CASSQISNTGELFF
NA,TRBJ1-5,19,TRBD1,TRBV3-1,TGTGCCAGCAGCCAAGGAATGAGACAGGGCATCGTAAGCAATCAGCCCCAGCATTTT,CASSQGMRQGIVSNQPQHF
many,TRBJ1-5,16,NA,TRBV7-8,TGTGCCAGCAGCTTATTCCCCCAGAATAGCAATCAGCCCCAGCATTTT,CASSLFPQNSNQPQHF